This T cell receptor beta chain was captured by sequencing in a study of blood T cell repertoires in COVID-19. TCRdb keeps only in-frame clones here, not all; method: immunoSEQ multiplex PCR. This sample yields 200,000 or so clones, of which 70% to 90% are seen a single time; 0.8% to 0.95% belongs to the top ten. CDR1 is LNHDA, CDR2 SQIVND, per germline (reference sequence). Trimming cost V 6 bases and J 7 bases; bases outside gene matches: 8. The CDR3 is 13 amino acids. Seattle's enrolled individuals joined amid active infection and were then monitored longitudinally. This receptor was taken from a man in his sixties with COVID-19, enrolled during active disease. The chain has TRBV19 and TRBJ1-2, with 7 bases that match TRBD1. Sequencing was carried out using peripheral blood. CDR3 nucleotides: TGTGCCAGTAGACCCGGGACAGCGCCTGGCTACACCTTC. Its translation is CASRPGTAPGYTF.